This T cell receptor (beta chain) comes out of a study of tumor-infiltrating lymphocytes in primary liver carcinoma. General observations from the study: The study found tumor-adjacent and tumor-blood pairs overlapped less than tumor region pairs.

The CDR3 is 14 residues long. Germline values: CDR1 PRHDT, CDR2 FYEKMQ (reference sequence). Of note for this clonotype: As yet, its antigen is unknown. One end of the junction does not line up with germline, which may come from a read error.

Joint extraction of RNA and DNA used about 17-33 mg of bulk tissue that was unsorted. With around 450 ng total RNA as template and a constant-region primer, TCR beta cDNA was made. Libraries for TCR beta were built through three nested multiplex PCR rounds, which together made up a slightly modified ARM-PCR procedure. Use of TRBV1-TRBV30 forward primers with a C-beta reverse primer characterized the first two PCR rounds, which lasted approximately 11 cycles each. One entry per CDR3 protein results from TCRdb running MiXCR on the multiplex PCR reads. The sample lists over 75,000 distinct CDR3 sequences, around 70% occurring once.

The material sequenced was tumor-adjacent normal liver tissue. V gene TRBV13 combines with J gene TRBJ2-7; 8 positions agree with TRBD2. This receptor was identified in a man aged 35 to 55 with primary liver carcinoma and hepatitis B virus infection. CDR3 region: CASSTSGRVYEHYF. The DNA for the CDR3 is TGTGCCAGCAGCACTTCCGGGAGGGTCTACGAGCACTACTTC.